A single sample gave rise to the 23 T cell receptor beta chains below, sequenced in a study of cytomegalovirus exposure and HLA in healthy donors. Primers included in the PCR were 60 Vbeta and 13 Jbeta primers. Some clones are missing from TCRdb's copy, which holds only in-frame ones; the method was immunoSEQ multiplex PCR. The data show some 80,000 clones, with approximately 60% seen just once and under 4.5% held by the top ten. The specimen sequenced was PBMCs. These TCRs come from a male donor in good health and CMV-seropositive.

This clone has more than one count but fewer than ten. The genes are TRBV6-5 and TRBJ2-7; D possibly corresponds to TRBD2 (5 bases). V was trimmed by 5 bases and J by 5 bases, leaving 10 bases between them. The CDR3 contains 12 residues. CDR1 and CDR2 (germline): MNHEY, SVGAGI. The chain's CDR3 is CASSTTRDEQYF. The CDR3 nucleotides are TGTGCCAGCAGTACCACTAGGGACGAGCAGTACTTC.

The rearrangement joins TRBV7-9 to TRBJ1-1; 7 bases align to TRBD1. Germline assignment: CDR1 SEHNR and CDR2 FQNEAQ (reference sequence). This CDR3 is 13 amino acids long. The ends lost 3 bases at V and 7 bases at J; junction bases unmatched: 5. The CDR3 DNA reads TGTGCCAGCAGCTTCGAAGGGGGCCTTGAAGCTTTCTTT. Its translation: CASSFEGGLEAFF.

The chain links TRBV7-2 to TRBJ2-7, with a weak D call TRBD2 (6 bases). In germline, CDR1 is SGHTA, CDR2 FQGNSA. The CDR3 spans 13 residues. V dropped 1 base and J dropped 6 bases, with 10 bases sitting between them. The CDR3 bases are TGTGCCAGCAGCTTAGTTGGAGGGGTCGAGCAGTACTTC. This codes for CASSLVGGVEQYF.

This clone was detected only a few times. The genes are TRBV4-3 and TRBJ2-7; D unclear. Trimming cost V 4 bases and J 3 bases, with 13 bases left between them. The length of the CDR3 is 14 residues. The V gene's germline CDR1 is LGHNA and CDR2 YSLEER. The CDR3 nucleotides are TGCGCCAGCAGCCCCGAGGTCAGTGTCTACGAGCAGTACTTC. Its protein is CASSPEVSVYEQYF.

V is TRBV6-1 and J is TRBJ1-5; the match to TRBD1 covers 7 bases. V lost 3 bases, J lost 2 bases, and 4 bases stayed unmatched. Germline assignment: CDR1 MNHNS and CDR2 SASEGT. The CDR3 spans 15 residues. The CDR3 nucleotides are TGTGCCAGCAGTGAGGAGGGGGCTCGCAATCAGCCCCAGCATTTT. Amino acids: CASSEEGARNQPQHF.

The chain is built from TRBV19 and TRBJ1-2; 7 bases agree with TRBD1. This CDR3 spans 14 amino acids. Germline V gives CDR1 LNHDA, CDR2 SQIVND (reference sequence). Trimming took 4 bases from V and 6 from J; bases not matched to a gene: 8. The CDR3 DNA reads TGTGCCAGTAGTACCCCCGGGACAGTGAATGGCTACACCTTC. Its protein product is CASSTPGTVNGYTF.

This clone was seen only a few times. V is TRBV10-3 and J is TRBJ2-7; the D gene is possibly TRBD1 (6 bases). Germline CDR1 is ENHRY and CDR2 is SYGVKD. This CDR3 is built from 14 residues. Trimming cost V 0 bases and J 3 bases, with 9 bases left between them. The CDR3 DNA reads TGTGCCATCAGTGAGTCTAGCAGGGGCTACGAGCAGTACTTC. This sequence encodes CAISESSRGYEQYF.

This chain uses TRBV29-1 with TRBJ1-2; weak D call: TRBD1 (5 bases). The CDR3 spans 12 residues. Germline CDR1 and CDR2: SQVTM and ANQGSEA. V was shortened by 4 bases and J by 8 bases, with 14 bases between the two germline ends. The CDR3 sequence is CSVAVTGEGYTF. As DNA, the CDR3 is TGCAGCGTTGCCGTCACAGGAGAAGGCTACACCTTC.

V usage is TRBV6-1 and J usage is TRBJ2-3; D is possibly TRBD1 (5 bases). The CDR3 consists of 15 residues. Between the trimmed V and J ends, which lost 3 bases and 11 bases, there was a span of 21 bases. Germline V gene sequence: CDR1 MNHNS, CDR2 SASEGT. The CDR3 spells CASSDQGGAISRQYF. In nucleotides, the CDR3 is TGTGCCAGCAGTGATCAGGGTGGGGCCATATCGAGGCAGTATTTT.

This chain joins TRBV18 and TRBJ2-7; D unresolved. CDR1 is KGHSH, CDR2 LQKENI, per germline. CDR3 length: 13 residues. Trimming removed 5 bases at V and 5 bases at J, with 13 bases between. CDR3 sequence reads: CASSLEQNNEQYF. CDR3 coding DNA: TGTGCCAGCTCATTGGAACAGAATAACGAGCAGTACTTC.

J is TRBJ2-5 and V is TRBV7-9, with D possibly TRBD1 on 6 matching bases. Trimming shortened V by 0 bases and J by 3 bases, and 11 bases separated the two germline ends. In germline, CDR1 is SEHNR, CDR2 FQNEAQ (reference sequence). This CDR3 is built from 15 residues. CDR3 loop: CASSLAQGQEETQYF. In nucleotides, the CDR3 is TGTGCCAGCAGCTTAGCGCAGGGGCAAGAAGAGACCCAGTACTTC.

CDR3: CAIRDAVRAGGNEQYF. CDR3 nucleotide sequence: TGTGCCATCAGGGATGCAGTAAGGGCGGGAGGAAACGAGCAGTACTTC. The chain links TRBV10-3 to TRBJ2-7, with TRBD2 identical over 8 bases. Unmatched junction bases numbered 15, after V lost 6 bases and J lost 5 bases. Germline V gene data show CDR1 as ENHRY and CDR2 as SYGVKD. The length of the CDR3 is 16 residues.

The genes are TRBV29-1 and TRBJ2-7, with TRBD1 as a possible D gene (6 bases). The CDR3 is 17 amino acids. V dropped 0 bases and J dropped 1 base, with 19 bases sitting between them. Germline lookup yields CDR1 SQVTM and CDR2 ANQGSEA. The DNA for the CDR3 is TGCAGCGTTGAAGATTACAAAGTAGGGGGAGAATCCTACGAGCAGTACTTC. The encoded protein is CSVEDYKVGGESYEQYF.

The CDR3 coding sequence is TGCGCCAGCAGCCAAGATTGGGCGGGAGGCTACAATGAGCAGTTCTTC. It encodes CASSQDWAGGYNEQFF. V and J are TRBV4-3 and TRBJ2-1; 8 nucleotides agree with TRBD2. In germline, CDR1 is LGHNA, CDR2 YSLEER. There are 16 residues in the CDR3. J gave up 3 bases and V 0 bases, and 4 bases lay outside the gene matches.

The chain is built from TRBV2 and TRBJ2-5; 10 nucleotides line up with TRBD2. Germline CDR1 is SNHLY and CDR2 is FYNNEI. Trimming took 1 base from V and 5 from J; bases not matched to a gene: 4. The CDR3 consists of 15 residues. CDR3 nucleotides: TGTGCCAGCAGTGAAGTGGGACTAGCGTCGGAGACCCAGTACTTC. It encodes CASSEVGLASETQYF.

V and J are TRBV30 and TRBJ1-2; no clear D gene. V dropped 2 bases and J dropped 7 bases, with 11 bases sitting between them. Germline V gene sequence: CDR1 GTSNPN, CDR2 SVGIG (reference sequence). This CDR3 is built from 12 residues. DNA of the CDR3: TGTGCCTGGAGTCCCCGGTATCTTGGCTACACCTTC. Amino acid sequence: CAWSPRYLGYTF. Combining the CDR3 with reference TRBV30 and TRBJ1-2 gives the whole variable domain SQTIHQWPATLVQPVGSPLSLECTVEGTSNPNLYWYRQAAGRGLQLLFYSVGIGQISSEVPQNLSASRPQDRQFILSSKKLLLSDSGFYLCAWSPRYLGYTFGSGTRLTVV.

The rearrangement uses TRBV28 and TRBJ2-1; 15 nucleotides align to TRBD2. The CDR3 is made up of 16 amino acids. The V gene end was trimmed by 6 bases and the J gene end by 4 bases; junction bases not matched to a gene: 4. Germline V gene data show CDR1 as MDHEN and CDR2 as SYDVKM. CDR3 residues: CASSTGLAGGYNEQFF. The CDR3 DNA is TGTGCCAGCAGCACCGGACTAGCGGGAGGGTACAATGAGCAGTTCTTC.

This rearrangement joins TRBV27 to TRBJ1-1, with D uncertain. Trimming took off 4 bases at V and 5 bases at J, with 11 bases between the two ends. Per the germline V gene, CDR1 is MNHEY and CDR2 is SMNVEV (reference sequence). There are 13 residues in the CDR3. CDR3 nucleotide sequence: TGTGCCAGCAGTTACACTACTGGTACTGAAGCTTTCTTT. Translated, it gives CASSYTTGTEAFF.

The chain combines TRBV2 with TRBJ2-1; 11 positions agree with TRBD2. V gave up 6 bases and J gave up 6 bases; unmatched junction bases: 4. The CDR3 has 14 residues. CDR1 is SNHLY, CDR2 FYNNEI, per germline. The CDR3: CASRKLAGVNEQFF. The CDR3, as DNA: TGTGCCAGCAGAAAACTAGCGGGAGTCAATGAGCAGTTCTTC.

This clone has a handful of counts. CDR3 amino acids: CASSSPGQGGYGYTF. The CDR3 nucleotides read TGTGCCAGCAGTTCACCGGGACAGGGGGGCTATGGCTACACCTTC. The chain has TRBV7-6 and TRBJ1-2, with 11 bases that match TRBD1. V was pared by 6 bases and J by 4 bases, with 7 bases of the junction left unmatched. This CDR3 comprises 15 residues. Germline V gene lookup returns CDR1 SGHVS and CDR2 FNYEAQ.

This clone was counted a single time. The rearrangement links TRBV5-6 to TRBJ1-2; 9 bases map to TRBD1. The CDR3 runs 15 residues. CDR1 and CDR2 from the germline V gene are SGHDT and YYEEEE. V lost 1 base and J lost 4; bases outside the gene matches: 5. In nucleotides, the CDR3 is TGTGCCAGCAGCTTGTCCGGGACAGGGTTCTATGGCTACACCTTC. This gives the protein CASSLSGTGFYGYTF.

The sample holds one count of this clone. The chain joins TRBV13 to TRBJ2-3; D ambiguous. The CDR3 spans 15 residues. CDR1 and CDR2 from the germline V gene are PRHDT and FYEKMQ (reference sequence). Trimming pared 4 bases from V and 0 bases from J, leaving 11 bases between. The DNA for the CDR3 is TGTGCCAGCAGCTCCGACACCGTGAGCACAGATACGCAGTATTTT. Encoded protein: CASSSDTVSTDTQYF.

The rearrangement uses TRBV6-5 and TRBJ2-2; no clear D gene. The CDR3 contains 13 residues. The germline V and J ends were trimmed by 6 bases and 1 base, with 6 bases remaining between them. In germline, CDR1 is MNHEY, CDR2 SVGAGI. CDR3 in amino acids: CASRAMNTGELFF. CDR3 bases: TGTGCCAGCAGAGCTATGAACACCGGGGAGCTGTTTTTT.